This T cell receptor beta chain was profiled in a study of graft-versus-host responses after intestinal transplantation. The method was immunoSEQ multiplex PCR; TCRdb's version includes in-frame clones alone and lacks a portion of them. The sample has 30,000 to 45,000 clones, roughly four fifths seen once. The V and J ends lost 3 bases and 0 bases respectively, with 13 bases between them. The germline CDR1 and CDR2 sequences are SGHKS and YYEKEE (reference sequence). The CDR3 loop spans 15 amino acids. The V gene is TRBV5-5, the J gene TRBJ2-7; D may be TRBD1 (6 bases). Here the sequenced sample was PBMCs, taken about 1,000 days after transplant. This receptor was obtained from a human patient who received an intestinal transplant, so some T cells may come from the graft donor. The CDR3: CASSSDRMSSYEQYF. The CDR3 nucleotides read TGTGCCAGCAGCTCAGACAGGATGAGCTCCTACGAGCAGTACTTC.